Listed here are 32 T cell receptor beta chains from one sample, sequenced in a study of CD8 T cell repertoires and HIV-1 epitope variants. Generated by immunoSEQ multiplex PCR, the TCRdb table keeps only in-frame clones and is missing some. In the table there are thousands of clones, 60% to 70% of which are singletons. The antigens of these receptors remain unknown. Sequenced: cultured CD8+ T cells derived from PBMCs. The receptors come from a male donor with HIV.

This rearrangement joins TRBV7-9 to TRBJ2-1; no clear D. Looked up from germline, CDR1 is SEHNR and CDR2 is FQNEAQ (reference sequence). The CDR3 loop spans 13 amino acids. The V gene lost 2 bases and the J gene lost 5 bases, with 7 bases spanning the gap. The CDR3, as DNA: TGTGCCAGCAGCTTAAGTACAAACAATGAGCAGTTCTTC. It codes for CASSLSTNNEQFF.

The CDR3 bases are TGTGCCAGCAGCTTGCTGTATTCACCACCATTGGGGGTCACCGGGGAGCTGTTTTTT. This gives the protein CASSLLYSPPLGVTGELFF. The chain uses TRBV5-6 and TRBJ2-2; the D gene could be TRBD1 or TRBD2 (5 bases each). Germline V gives CDR1 SGHDT, CDR2 YYEEEE. V lost 1 base and J 4 bases, leaving 23 bases between the germline ends. The CDR3 runs to 19 residues. The variable domain in full, completed from reference TRBV5-6 and TRBJ2-2, reads DAGVTQSPTHLIKTRGQQVTLRCSPKSGHDTVSWYQQALGQGPQFIFQYYEEEERQRGNFPDRFSGHQFPNYSSELNVNALLLGDSALYLCASSLLYSPPLGVTGELFFGEGSRLTVL.

This clone was observed a few times. The rearrangement links TRBV9 to TRBJ2-1; 11 bases line up with TRBD2. Trimming took 4 bases from V and 7 from J; bases not matched to a gene: 7. The CDR3 consists of 15 residues. The germline gives CDR1 SGDLS, CDR2 YYNGEE. The CDR3 nucleotides read TGTGCCAGCAGCCCCACTAGCGGGAGTGGAAATGAGCAGTTCTTC. It encodes CASSPTSGSGNEQFF.

The CDR3 spells CASSVDWLQETQYF. Written as DNA, the CDR3 is TGTGCCAGCAGCGTAGACTGGTTACAAGAGACCCAGTACTTC. J is TRBJ2-5 and V is TRBV9, with no clear D. The CDR3 loop spans 14 amino acids. Trimming removed 0 bases from V and 2 bases from J, with 8 bases in between. Looked up from germline, CDR1 is SGDLS and CDR2 is YYNGEE.

This clone turned up a few times. This chain connects TRBV6-5 to TRBJ2-7, with 10 positions matching TRBD1. The ends lost 6 bases at V and 5 bases at J; junction bases unmatched: 10. Germline V gene data show CDR1 as MNHEY and CDR2 as SVGAGI. There are 15 residues in the CDR3. CDR3 amino acids: CASSESGTGADEQYF. The CDR3 region has the DNA TGTGCCAGCAGCGAATCCGGGACAGGGGCCGACGAGCAGTACTTC.

In DNA, the CDR3 is TGTGCCAGCAGCTTTGCGTGGTGGGGGAATCAGCCCCAGCATTTT. Its protein product is CASSFAWWGNQPQHF. The chain recombines TRBV7-2 with TRBJ1-5; the D gene is possibly TRBD1 (5 bases). The CDR3 totals 15 residues. Germline CDR1 reads SGHTA; CDR2 reads FQGNSA. Trimming stripped 3 bases from V and 4 bases from J, with 13 bases between.

V and J are TRBV6-5 and TRBJ1-6; D ambiguous. The CDR3 sequence is 12 residues long. V dropped 0 bases and J dropped 8 bases, with 2 bases sitting between them. Germline lookup yields CDR1 MNHEY and CDR2 SVGAGI. The CDR3 protein is CASSYSDSPLHF. The CDR3 nucleotides read TGTGCCAGCAGTTACTCTGATTCACCCCTCCACTTT.

The V gene is TRBV6-4, the J gene TRBJ2-3, with D unresolved. V gave up 3 bases and J gave up 2 bases, with 9 bases separating them. CDR1 and CDR2 (germline): MRHNA, SNTAGT. The CDR3 runs 14 residues. CDR3 bases: TGTGCCAGCAGTGATACGCGGATCACAGATACGCAGTATTTT. It yields the protein CASSDTRITDTQYF.

This rearrangement joins TRBV28 to TRBJ1-4; TRBD1 matches at 8 bases. Germline trimming cut 6 bases from V and 7 bases from J; bases unmatched to any gene: 10. The CDR3 runs to 15 residues. In germline, CDR1 is MDHEN, CDR2 SYDVKM. CDR3 loop: CASRNSGGLSEKLFF. The CDR3 coding sequence is TGTGCCAGCAGAAATTCAGGGGGCTTAAGTGAAAAACTGTTTTTT.

The rearrangement links TRBV27 to TRBJ2-2, with 10 nucleotides matching TRBD2. CDR1 is MNHEY and CDR2 is SMNVEV in the germline V gene (reference sequence). The length of the CDR3 is 14 residues. V dropped 9 bases and J dropped 5; count of bases not matched to a gene: 6. CDR3 region: CASEPSGRTGELFF. In DNA, the CDR3 is TGTGCCAGTGAGCCTAGCGGGAGAACCGGGGAGCTGTTTTTT.

The chain combines TRBV4-2 with TRBJ2-2, with D unclear. Germline-derived CDR1 and CDR2 are LGHNA and YNFKEQ. CDR3 size: 16 residues. Trimming shortened V by 1 base and J by 1 base, and 10 bases separated the two germline ends. The CDR3 is CASSQAPLQNTGELFF. The CDR3 DNA reads TGTGCCAGCAGCCAAGCCCCCTTACAGAACACCGGGGAGCTGTTTTTT.

The table lists this clone with a count of one. The V call is TRBV30, the J call TRBJ2-5, with TRBD1 matching over 7 bases. CDR3 size: 12 residues. V lost 7 bases to trimming and J lost 5 bases; unmatched junction nucleotides: 7. Germline V CDR1 and CDR2: GTSNPN, SVGIG (reference sequence). CDR3 nucleotides: TGTGCCTCCGAGACAGGGTCGGAGACCCAGTACTTC. Translation gives CASETGSETQYF.

This clone was counted a few times. J is TRBJ2-7 and V is TRBV5-1; D may correspond to TRBD1 or TRBD2 (5 bases each). Looked up from germline, CDR1 is SGHRS and CDR2 is YFSETQ. The CDR3 covers 13 residues. Trimming removed 4 bases at V and 3 bases at J, with 11 bases between. CDR3: CASSPWDGYEQYF. The DNA of the CDR3 is TGCGCCAGCAGCCCATGGGACGGCTACGAGCAGTACTTC.

This sequence joins TRBV28 and TRBJ1-1; possibly TRBD1 for D (5 bases). CDR3 size: 12 residues. Germline assignment: CDR1 MDHEN and CDR2 SYDVKM. V lost 5 bases and J lost 11, with 15 bases in between. CDR3 amino acids: CASSQRAREAFF. The CDR3 region has the DNA TGTGCCAGCAGTCAGCGGGCCAGGGAGGCTTTCTTT.

The CDR3 protein is CASSLDGRETSPLHF. In DNA, the CDR3 is TGCGCCAGCAGCTTGGATGGCAGGGAAACCTCACCCCTCCACTTT. This chain links TRBV5-1 with TRBJ1-6, with D perhaps matching TRBD1 (5 bases). Trimming removed 0 bases at V and 10 bases at J, with 14 bases between. The CDR3 consists of 15 residues. CDR1 is SGHRS and CDR2 is YFSETQ in the germline V gene.

The J gene is TRBJ2-7, the V gene TRBV2, with D possibly TRBD2 on 6 matching bases. V lost 3 bases and J 0 bases, leaving 9 bases between the germline ends. Germline V CDR1 and CDR2: SNHLY, FYNNEI. The CDR3 runs to 14 residues. CDR3: CASSERGYSYEQYF. The CDR3 DNA sequence: TGTGCCAGCAGTGAGCGGGGATACTCCTACGAGCAGTACTTC.

This clone was detected once. The chain is built from TRBV19 and TRBJ2-2, with 11 bases fitting TRBD2. Germline V gene lookup returns CDR1 LNHDA and CDR2 SQIVND (reference sequence). The CDR3 loop spans 15 amino acids. The ends lost 4 bases at V and 5 bases at J; junction bases unmatched: 3. CDR3 bases: TGTGCCAGTAGTACTAGCGGGGGGCATACCGGGGAGCTGTTTTTT. Protein sequence: CASSTSGGHTGELFF.

The CDR3 DNA reads as TGTGCCAGCAGTTTAACTAGCAATCAGCCCCAGCATTTT. It is translated as CASSLTSNQPQHF. V gene TRBV28 combines with J gene TRBJ1-5; no firm D call. Between the trimmed V and J ends, which lost 2 bases and 0 bases, there was a span of 2 bases. Germline lookup yields CDR1 MDHEN and CDR2 SYDVKM. CDR3 length: 13 residues.

This clone was seen only once. The V gene is TRBV11-2, the J gene TRBJ1-1; D call uncertain. The CDR3 extends over 16 amino acids. V was cut by 0 bases and J by 1 base, with 12 bases left in between. Germline V gives CDR1 SGHAT, CDR2 FQNNGV. CDR3 in amino acids: CASSLDKESSNTEAFF. CDR3 coding DNA: TGTGCCAGCAGCTTAGACAAGGAGAGCTCGAACACTGAAGCTTTCTTT.

This clone has just one count. The J gene is TRBJ2-7, the V gene TRBV2, with D perhaps being TRBD1 or TRBD2 (5 bases each). Trimming shortened V by 4 bases and J by 7 bases, and 14 bases separated the two germline ends. This CDR3 comprises 13 residues. Germline lookup yields CDR1 SNHLY and CDR2 FYNNEI. The CDR3 DNA reads as TGTGCCAGCAGTGGGGACCCAGCGTGGGAGCAGTACTTC. Translated: CASSGDPAWEQYF. Drawing the rest from reference TRBV2 and TRBJ2-7, the complete variable domain is EPEVTQTPSHQVTQMGQEVILRCVPISNHLYFYWYRQILGQKVEFLVSFYNNEISEKSEIFDDQFSVERPDGSNFTLKIRSTKLEDSAMYFCASSGDPAWEQYFGPGTRLTVT.

The chain has TRBV4-1 and TRBJ2-2; 7 positions match TRBD1. Germline V lookup: CDR1 MGHRA, CDR2 YSYEKL. With 3 bases clipped from V and 0 bases from J, the junction kept 4 bases outside the gene matches. The CDR3 runs to 16 residues. The chain's CDR3 is CASSQFTGANTGELFF. The CDR3 DNA reads as TGCGCCAGCAGCCAGTTCACAGGGGCGAACACCGGGGAGCTGTTTTTT.

The chain couples TRBV21-1 to TRBJ1-3; the table's TRBD1 call for D was not verified on the DNA. TRBV21-1 is a recognized pseudogene. The CDR3 extends over 16 amino acids. The CDR3 sequence: CASSKRQGARGNTIYF. DNA for the CDR3: TGTGCCAGCAGCAAAAGGCAGGGGGCGAGGGGAAACACCATATATTTT.

V usage is TRBV28 and J usage is TRBJ1-3, with TRBD1 matching over 7 bases. The germline V gene has CDR1 MDHEN and CDR2 SYDVKM. Trimming at V came to 1 base and at J to 0 bases, leaving 9 bases not matched to a gene. CDR3 size: 18 residues. This chain's CDR3 is CASSLLLAGTDSGNTIYF. The CDR3 coding sequence is TGTGCCAGCAGTTTATTACTCGCCGGGACAGACTCTGGAAACACCATATATTTT.

The chain is built from TRBV6-1 and TRBJ1-4, with no clear D. CDR1 and CDR2 (germline): MNHNS, SASEGT. This CDR3 has 15 residues. The V end lost 6 bases, the J end lost 7 bases, and 18 bases lay between the germline ends. In nucleotides, the CDR3 is TGTGCCAGCAGCCGAACAGACACGGCGGGTGAAAAACTGTTTTTT. This gives the protein CASSRTDTAGEKLFF.

CDR3 sequence: CASSLWPGTGGSSTDTQYF. Here the CDR3 DNA reads TGCGCCAGCAGCTTGTGGCCCGGGACAGGGGGCAGTAGCACAGATACGCAGTATTTT. V and J are TRBV5-1 and TRBJ2-3, with 12 bases matching TRBD1. Germline lookup yields CDR1 SGHRS and CDR2 YFSETQ. The CDR3 is 19 residues long. J lost 0 bases, V lost 1 base, and 9 bases had no gene match.

V gene TRBV21-1 combines with J gene TRBJ2-7; TRBD1 reflects the table's D call only, with no check against the DNA. TRBV21-1 is given as a pseudogene. The CDR3 is 16 amino acids. The CDR3 DNA sequence: TGTGCCAGCAGCGAAACCCCGGACAGGGCCTTCTACGAGCAGTACTTC. It specifies CASSETPDRAFYEQYF.

This clone was detected a few times. The chain recombines TRBV5-6 with TRBJ1-6; no reliable D call. The CDR3 is 12 amino acids. V was pared by 0 bases and J by 8 bases, with 3 bases between. Germline loops: CDR1 SGHDT, CDR2 YYEEEE. The CDR3 nucleotides read TGTGCCAGCAGCTTGGACGATTCACCCCTCCACTTT. Translation: CASSLDDSPLHF.

This clone occurred a few times. V gene TRBV15 combines with J gene TRBJ1-4; D is unresolved. Trimming took 8 bases from V and 0 from J, leaving 10 bases between them. This CDR3 has 14 amino acids. Germline CDR1 reads LNHNV; CDR2 reads YYDKDF (reference sequence). DNA of the CDR3: TGTGCCACCGGTCGGACCACAACTAATGAAAAACTGTTTTTT. Translated: CATGRTTTNEKLFF.

This clone ranks as large. The CDR3 is CASSLGDSGRGGYTF. The DNA of the CDR3 is TGTGCCAGCAGCCTAGGGGACAGCGGGAGGGGTGGCTACACCTTC. The chain has TRBV4-2 and TRBJ1-2, with 7 bases lining up with TRBD1. The CDR3 extends over 15 amino acids. Germline assignment: CDR1 LGHNA and CDR2 YNFKEQ. The J segment lost 7 bases and the V segment lost 4 bases, leaving 12 bases of the junction unmatched.

J is TRBJ2-7 and V is TRBV7-9; 7 bases align to TRBD1. This CDR3 region has 14 residues. The germline V gene encodes CDR1 SEHNR and CDR2 FQNEAQ (reference sequence). The ends lost 4 bases at V and 3 bases at J; junction bases unmatched: 6. CDR3 amino acids: CASSSTGQHYEQYF. In nucleotides, the CDR3 is TGTGCCAGCAGCTCAACGGGACAGCACTACGAGCAGTACTTC.

This sequence joins TRBV25-1 and TRBJ2-7, with D perhaps TRBD1 (5 bases). This CDR3 spans 13 amino acids. The V end was cut by 5 bases, the J end by 4 bases, with 12 bases between. Germline V gene data show CDR1 as MGHDK and CDR2 as SYGVNS. The CDR3 bases are TGTGCCAGCAGTAGGGGCGGCGGTTACGAGCAGTACTTC. Translated: CASSRGGGYEQYF.

The chain employs TRBV7-9 and TRBJ2-7, with 11 nucleotides matching TRBD2. The CDR3 runs to 15 residues. Unmatched junction bases numbered 5, after V lost 5 bases and J lost 2 bases. Germline loops: CDR1 SEHNR, CDR2 FQNEAQ (reference sequence). The CDR3 loop reads CASSPTSGSPYEQYF. The DNA of the CDR3 is TGTGCCAGCAGCCCAACTAGCGGGAGTCCCTACGAGCAGTACTTC.